This TCR beta chain was documented in a study of cytomegalovirus exposure and HLA in healthy donors. Study-level results: Associated with cytomegalovirus, according to the listing, were 150 to 200 TCR beta chains. Previous analysis showed most TCR beta V segments were productive about 90% or about 30% of the time. In a later analysis, an Asian-associated ancestry cluster reportedly showed fewer N-insertions than the roughly 700-donor mean. It was taken for granted in presence/absence analyses that sequencing depth across donors was roughly uniform.

Vbeta (60) and Jbeta (13) primers were used in the PCR. Some clones are missing from TCRdb's copy, which holds only in-frame ones; the method was immunoSEQ multiplex PCR. This sample has 100,000 to 150,000 clones, with approximately 78% found just once. Points on this clone: Its antigen is unknown.

The sequencing sample was made of PBMCs. The sequence was obtained from a woman aged 40 to 50 in good health and CMV-seropositive.

The CDR3 sequence: CASSPDGEGSGNTIYF. In DNA form, the CDR3 reads TGTGCCAGCAGCCCCGATGGGGAGGGCTCTGGAAACACCATATATTTT. The genes are TRBV7-6 and TRBJ1-3; D remains ambiguous. The V gene lost 5 bases and the J gene lost 0 bases, with 14 bases spanning the gap. The length of the CDR3 is 16 residues. Germline V CDR1 and CDR2: SGHVS, FNYEAQ.